This T cell receptor beta chain was retrieved from a study of blood T cell repertoires in COVID-19. The V segment lost 3 bases and the J segment 7 bases; nucleotides outside the gene matches: 4. From germline, CDR1 is SGHRS and CDR2 YFSETQ. This CDR3 has 14 amino acids. Data came from immunoSEQ multiplex PCR; TCRdb stores just in-frame clones and leaves some out. The sample holds roughly 290,000 clones, around 87% seen once. The V and J genes are TRBV5-1 and TRBJ1-4, with 9 bases fitting TRBD1. The sequenced sample consisted of peripheral blood. This receptor was identified in a woman aged 50 to 60 who had recovered from COVID-19. CDR3 nucleotides: TGCGCCAGCAGCTCGCCGGACAGGGGTGAAAAACTGTTTTTT. It codes for CASSSPDRGEKLFF.